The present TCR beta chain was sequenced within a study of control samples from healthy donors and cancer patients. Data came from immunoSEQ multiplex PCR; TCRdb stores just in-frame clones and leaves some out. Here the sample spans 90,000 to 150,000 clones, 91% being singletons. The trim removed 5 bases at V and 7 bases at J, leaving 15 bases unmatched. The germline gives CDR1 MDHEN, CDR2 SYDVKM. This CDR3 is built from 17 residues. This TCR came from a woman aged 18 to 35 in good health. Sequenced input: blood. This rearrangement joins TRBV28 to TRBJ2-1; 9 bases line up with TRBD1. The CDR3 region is CASSRIAWDREPNEQFF. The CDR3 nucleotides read TGTGCCAGCAGTCGAATCGCATGGGACAGGGAGCCTAATGAGCAGTTCTTC.